The TCR beta chain under discussion was sequenced for a study of breast tumors, draining lymph nodes, adjacent tissues. Points from the study as a whole: Tumor TCR diversity was below lymph nodes but above nontumor tissue. The lymph node origin of tumor T cells was framed as consistent with a hypothesis, not demonstrated.

Breast cancer patients provided tissue from their axillary draining lymph nodes. TCRdb redid the calling of the multiplex PCR reads with MiXCR, one entry per CDR3 protein. The sample includes over 130,000 distinct CDR3 sequences, 32% seen only once; the top ten take about 2.3%. Trimming stripped 3 bases from V and 6 bases from J, with 17 bases between. The CDR3 extends over 16 amino acids. Per germline, CDR1 MNHNS and CDR2 SASEGT. This clonotype was observed many times. Its antigen is not known. Sequenced input: axillary lymph node tissue. The clonotype originates from a female donor with breast cancer. Some clones in this sample may be carry-over from other donors' samples. The V gene is TRBV6-1, the J gene TRBJ2-2; D may match TRBD1 or TRBD2 (6 bases each). The CDR3 sequence is CASSDHSRGRAGELFF. The CDR3 region has the DNA TGTGCCAGCAGTGATCATAGTCGGGGGCGAGCCGGGGAGCTGTTTTTT.